The present entry profiles one T cell receptor (beta chain) with its context. Unique molecular identifiers tagged individual cDNA molecules. TCRdb processed the 5' RACE reads anew with MiXCR; each CDR3 protein has one entry. The sample yields 83,000 or so distinct CDR3 sequences, around 9.3% seen once. This sample was taken from a study of early T cells in non-severe SARS-CoV-2 infection. CDR1 is MDHEN, CDR2 SYDVKM, per germline. The CDR3 totals 16 residues. Unmatched junction bases numbered 9, after V lost 4 bases and J lost 2 bases. V is TRBV28 and J is TRBJ1-1; TRBD1 aligns across 8 bases. This receptor was obtained from an adult who was a healthcare worker with PCR-confirmed SARS-CoV-2 infection or an uninfected control (not recorded which). The sequencing here drew on whole blood, taken at baseline. This chain's CDR3 is CASSSFRGRGNTEAFF. The DNA of the CDR3 is TGTGCCAGCAGTTCGTTCAGGGGGCGCGGAAACACTGAAGCTTTCTTT. Full variable domain (outside the CDR3, taken from reference TRBV28 and TRBJ1-1): DVKVTQSSRYLVKRTGEKVFLECVQDMDHENMFWYRQDPGLGLRLIYFSYDVKMKEKGDIPEGYSVSREKKERFSLILESASTNQTSMYLCASSSFRGRGNTEAFFGQGTRLTVV.